A single sample gave rise to the 9 T cell receptor beta chains below, sequenced in a study of T cells in Graves' hyperthyroidism and ophthalmopathy. Amplification targeted TCR beta CDR3 regions from RNA transcripts. HTBI primers were the set used in a first-round RT-PCR of the TCR CDR3. TCRdb re-called the multiplex PCR reads with MiXCR, one entry per CDR3 protein. The sample carries approximately 870,000 distinct CDR3 sequences, roughly 37% recorded once. The specimen sequenced was blood. The source of these receptors is a man younger than 35 with Graves' hyperthyroidism.

As concerns this clonotype: The CDR3 ends on some other residue instead of the conserved phenylalanine or tryptophan, so this is likely a read error. The chain combines TRBV7-2 with TRBJ2-7; TRBD2 is a possible D gene (6 bases). Germline-derived CDR1 and CDR2 are SGHTA and FQGNSA. Trimming took 0 bases from V and 1 from J, leaving 10 bases between them. The CDR3 has 15 amino acids. CDR3 in DNA: TGTGCCAGCAGCTTAGCGGGGGACTTTTCCTACGAGCAGTACCTC. It codes for CASSLAGDFSYEQYL.

Only a few counts were recorded for this clonotype. V usage is TRBV7-2 and J usage is TRBJ1-5; D is perhaps TRBD1 (5 bases). The CDR3 loop spans 15 amino acids. Germline CDR1 is SGHTA and CDR2 is FQGNSA. Deletions cut 5 bases from V and 0 bases from J, with 11 bases between. CDR3 protein: CASSPTVDSNQPQHF. CDR3 DNA: TGTGCCAGCAGCCCGACAGTAGATAGCAATCAGCCCCAGCATTTT.

The V and J genes are TRBV29-1 and TRBJ1-3; no reliable D call. The CDR3 length is 13 residues. CDR1 is SQVTM and CDR2 is ANQGSEA in the germline V gene. The V and J ends lost 3 bases and 4 bases respectively, with 10 bases between them. For the CDR3, the DNA is TGCAGCGTTGAGGAGGACGGCGGAAACACCATATATTTT. Translated: CSVEEDGGNTIYF.

For this clonotype: A much larger clone differs from this one at a single base, so this may be a read error. A read error is likely, as this CDR3 ends without the conserved phenylalanine or tryptophan. V is TRBV2 and J is TRBJ2-7; D may be TRBD1 (6 bases). The CDR3 covers 13 residues. Germline CDR1 and CDR2: SNHLY and FYNNEI. Deletions cut 4 bases from V and 6 bases from J, with 13 bases between. The CDR3 reads CASSGWTVSEQYL. CDR3 nucleotide sequence: TGTGCCAGCAGTGGCTGGACAGTAAGCGAGCAGTACTTA.

This clonotype was observed a handful of times. The rearrangement uses TRBV28 and TRBJ1-6, with a tentative D call TRBD1 (6 bases). This CDR3 is built from 14 residues. V was clipped by 6 bases and J by 7 bases, with 13 bases between them. From germline, CDR1 is MDHEN and CDR2 SYDVKM. The CDR3, as DNA: TGTGCCAGCAGGGTAGACAGGACCAATTCACCCCTCCACTTT. As protein: CASRVDRTNSPLHF.

With respect to this clonotype: Its ends do not fully match the called genes, so a read error is possible. The chain combines TRBV7-9 with TRBJ2-7; 10 bases agree with TRBD2. The CDR3 has 15 residues. Germline V gene sequence: CDR1 SEHNR, CDR2 FQNEAQ (reference sequence). CDR3 DNA sequence: TGCGCCAGCGGCCAAGATGCTAGCGGGAGATCCGAGCAGTACTTC. Its protein product is CASGQDASGRSEQYF. The entire variable domain, with the rest obtained from reference TRBV7-9 and TRBJ2-7, is as follows: DTGVSQNPRHKITKRGQNVTFRCDPISEHNRLYWYRQTLGQGPEFLTYFQNEAQLEKSRLLSDRFSAERPKGSFSTLEIQRTEQGDSAMYLCASGQDASGRSEQYFGPGTRLTVT.

The chain links TRBV15 to TRBJ2-2; D gene ambiguous. CDR1 and CDR2 from the germline V gene are LNHNV and YYDKDF (reference sequence). Trimming removed 3 bases from V and 4 bases from J, with 12 bases in between. The CDR3 loop spans 15 amino acids. The CDR3 loop is CATSSSRAVTGELFF. The CDR3 DNA reads as TGTGCCACCAGCAGCTCCCGGGCCGTCACCGGGGAGCTGTTTTTT.

This clonotype was counted ten times or more. The rearrangement uses TRBV12-3 or TRBV12-4 and TRBJ1-4, with D tentatively TRBD1 (5 bases). The V end lost 2 bases, the J end lost 7 bases, and 14 bases lay between the germline ends. CDR3 size: 15 residues. The CDR3 nucleotides are TGTGCCAGCAGTTTAACCGGGGGAAGTCGTGAAAAACTGTTTTTT. Its protein is CASSLTGGSREKLFF.

V and J are TRBV20-1 and TRBJ1-1; D perhaps matches TRBD1 (5 bases). The CDR3 runs 16 residues. V was trimmed by 0 bases and J by 1 base, leaving 15 bases between them. Germline values: CDR1 DFQATT, CDR2 SNEGSKA (reference sequence). The CDR3: CSARERGRGGNTEAFF. CDR3 coding DNA: TGCAGTGCTAGAGAGCGAGGGCGCGGGGGGAACACTGAAGCTTTCTTT.